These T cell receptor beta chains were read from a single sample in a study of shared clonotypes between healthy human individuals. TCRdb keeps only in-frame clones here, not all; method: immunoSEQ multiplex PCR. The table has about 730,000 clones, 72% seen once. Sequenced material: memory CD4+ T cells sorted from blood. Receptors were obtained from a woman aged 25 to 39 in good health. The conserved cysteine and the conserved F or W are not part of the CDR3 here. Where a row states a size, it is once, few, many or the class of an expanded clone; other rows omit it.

CDR3: ASSLALAETYEQY
J: TRBJ2-7
size: .
length: 13
V: TRBV11-2

CDR3: ASSFSRGTLYGYT
J: TRBJ1-2
size: many
length: 13
V: TRBV11-2

CDR3: ASSPGGWSSYEQY
J: TRBJ2-7
size: .
length: 13
V: TRBV6-5

CDR3: ASSAFRVGGELF
J: TRBJ2-2
size: .
length: 12
V: TRBV25-1

CDR3: ASSIAPKSGQF
J: TRBJ2-1
size: once
length: 11
V: TRBV19

CDR3: ASSEYPGGGQPQH
J: TRBJ1-5
size: .
length: 13
V: TRBV10-2

CDR3: ASSLDRNGELF
J: TRBJ2-2
size: .
length: 11
V: TRBV7-2

CDR3: AWSRGQGQLF
J: TRBJ1-4
size: .
length: 10
V: TRBV30

CDR3: ASSPGRWSNQPQH
J: TRBJ1-5
size: .
length: 13
V: TRBV19

CDR3: AWSPVENQPQH
J: TRBJ1-5
size: few
length: 11
V: TRBV30

CDR3: ASSQDRTTSYNEQF
J: TRBJ2-1
size: .
length: 14
V: TRBV4-2

CDR3: ASSTGAGDTQY
J: TRBJ2-3
size: many
length: 11
V: TRBV6-4

CDR3: ASSPPTGGRGTDTQY
J: TRBJ2-3
size: once
length: 15
V: TRBV18

CDR3: ASSRGLAGPSTQY
J: TRBJ2-3
size: .
length: 13
V: TRBV5-4

CDR3: ASSVGGINYGYT
J: TRBJ1-2
size: .
length: 12
V: TRBV9

CDR3: ASSQDRYAETQY
J: TRBJ2-5
size: few
length: 12
V: TRBV14

CDR3: ASSDRAYEQY
J: TRBJ2-7
size: once
length: 10
V: TRBV10-2

CDR3: ASSIDTRIGQPQH
J: TRBJ1-5
size: few
length: 13
V: TRBV19

CDR3: ASSLSRVNTEAF
J: TRBJ1-1
size: once
length: 12
V: TRBV7-2

CDR3: AISPGAAGEGDTQY
J: TRBJ2-3
size: few
length: 14
V: TRBV10-3

CDR3: ASSLVNRGTEAF
J: TRBJ1-1
size: .
length: 12
V: TRBV7-9

CDR3: ASSQGPGTSQH
J: TRBJ1-5
size: once
length: 11
V: TRBV4-1

CDR3: SVQTSRGSHYGYT
J: TRBJ1-2
size: .
length: 13
V: TRBV29-1

CDR3: ASSEDRGLDQPQH
J: TRBJ1-5
size: .
length: 13
V: TRBV10-1

CDR3: ASSARGYDGYT
J: TRBJ1-2
size: few
length: 11
V: TRBV2

CDR3: ASSPQMNTEAF
J: TRBJ1-1
size: .
length: 11
V: TRBV19

CDR3: ASSMVSMNTEAF
J: TRBJ1-1
size: few
length: 12
V: TRBV19

CDR3: ASSLGQGVPYEQY
J: TRBJ2-7
size: .
length: 13
V: TRBV27

CDR3: ASSGDGGAYGYT
J: TRBJ1-2
size: .
length: 12
V: TRBV28

CDR3: ASRTGSGADTQY
J: TRBJ2-3
size: .
length: 12
V: TRBV6-6

CDR3: ASSLLDTNYGYT
J: TRBJ1-2
size: .
length: 12
V: TRBV5-4

CDR3: ASSRDMETQY
J: TRBJ2-5
size: .
length: 10
V: TRBV27

CDR3: ASSSAQTFSGNTIY
J: TRBJ1-3
size: .
length: 14
V: TRBV28

CDR3: ATSRVGTGNEKLF
J: TRBJ1-4
size: few
length: 13
V: TRBV15